In its sample, the clone carrying this T cell receptor beta chain was seen once. Its antigen remains unidentified. Germline V CDR1 and CDR2: MDHEN, SYDVKM. The CDR3 runs to 11 residues. Trimming took 5 bases from V and 9 from J, leaving 10 bases between them. With 60 Vbeta and 13 Jbeta primers, the PCR was carried out. Source study methods: There were 80 million or so unique TCR beta chains by a later count, and 10 million to 12 million of them were shared. Method: immunoSEQ multiplex PCR; TCRdb's copy keeps in-frame clones and lacks some. The D gene and trimming were derived from the DNA, and the V and J assignments and clone size from that table. The table records some 100,000 clones, 65% to 90% of them present only once. These data belong to a study of cytomegalovirus exposure and HLA in healthy donors. General observations from the study: More clonal expansion characterized HLA-associated TCR beta chains than equally common others in a later analysis. Later analysis associated a missense DCLRE1C variant with TCR beta V- and J-gene trimming.

The V and J genes are TRBV28 and TRBJ1-2; D possibly corresponds to TRBD1 (5 bases). The sequencing sample was made of PBMCs. The receptor was isolated from a woman aged 18-35 years in good health and CMV-seronegative. CDR3 loop: CASSQGSSYTF. The CDR3 DNA reads TGTGCCAGCAGTCAGGGTTCCAGCTACACCTTC.